This is a list of T cell receptor beta chains from one sample in a study of STAT5B mutations in CD4+ large granular lymphocyte leukemia. Profiling relied on immunoSEQ multiplex PCR, and the TCRdb table lists in-frame clones only, not all of them. The data show fewer than 30,000 clones, around 80% seen once. The specimen was CD4+ T cells from blood buffy coats. These receptors were obtained from a human donor in good health. The CDR3 runs from the conserved cysteine through the conserved F or W. A D gene is named only where the DNA matches it firmly. Only part of the rows carry a size: once, few, many, or a class if the clone is expanded.

v_call	clone_size	j_call	d_call	cdr3_nt	cdr3_aa
TRBV10-3	-	TRBJ2-2	TRBD1	TGTGCCAGCGGACAGGGGGCTGACACCGGGGAGCTGTTTTTT	CASGQGADTGELFF
TRBV9	-	TRBJ2-1	-	TGTGCCAGCAGCTCCGAGGCCCCCTACAATGAGCAGTTCTTC	CASSSEAPYNEQFF
TRBV2	-	TRBJ1-6	TRBD1	TGTGCCAGCACAGACAGGGCTATTAATAATTCACCCCTCCACTTT	CASTDRAINNSPLHF
TRBV11-2	-	TRBJ2-5	-	TGTGCCAGCCGGGACTTAGTGTTGGAGACCCAGTACTTC	CASRDLVLETQYF
TRBV7-2	-	TRBJ2-1	TRBD2	TGTGCCAGCAGCTCTCGGACTAGCGGGAGCGATGAGCAGTTCTTC	CASSSRTSGSDEQFF
TRBV27	-	TRBJ1-5	-	TGTGCCACCTCGACCGGCAGGCGGGGGCCCCAGCATTTT	CATSTGRRGPQHF
TRBV28	once	TRBJ2-5	-	TGTGCCAGCAGTTTCTCCGTTGACCAAGAGACCCAGTACTTC	CASSFSVDQETQYF
TRBV6-5	-	TRBJ2-1	TRBD1	TGTGCCAGCAGCCTAGGACAGGTTTCCGGTGAGCAGTTCTTC	CASSLGQVSGEQFF
TRBV12-2	once	TRBJ1-5	-	TGTGCAAGTCGGTATAACGGAGGGAGCAATCAGCCCCAGCATTTT	CASRYNGGSNQPQHF
TRBV2	-	TRBJ2-1	TRBD2	TGTGCCAGCAGTCTAGCGGAGGGCAATGAGCAGTTCTTC	CASSLAEGNEQFF
TRBV19	few	TRBJ1-1	-	TGTGCCAGTAGTATCGCCATAAACACTGAAGCTTTCTTT	CASSIAINTEAFF
TRBV7-2	-	TRBJ2-3	-	TGTGCCAGCAGTGGGTGGGGGGGCTACACAGATACGCAGTATTTT	CASSGWGGYTDTQYF
TRBV7-9	-	TRBJ2-1	-	TGTGCCAGCAGCTTAGAAGACGTCTTC	CASSLEDVF
TRBV4-1	-	TRBJ2-3	-	TGCGCCAGCAGCCAAGGACACCTGGCGGGGAGCACAGATACGCAGTATTTT	CASSQGHLAGSTDTQYF
TRBV6-1	-	TRBJ1-4	TRBD1	TGTGCCAGCGTGGGACAGGGGGCCGCTAATGAAAAACTGTTTTTT	CASVGQGAANEKLFF
TRBV2	-	TRBJ1-1	TRBD1	TGTGCCATAGAGGGACAGGTGAACACTGAAGCTTTCTTT	CAIEGQVNTEAFF
TRBV19	-	TRBJ2-1	TRBD2	TGTGCCAGTAGTCTAGCGGGTGTGAACAATGAGCAGTTCTTC	CASSLAGVNNEQFF
TRBV27	-	TRBJ2-2	-	TGTGCCAGCAGTTTGATCCCCGGGGAGCTGTTTTTT	CASSLIPGELFF
TRBV4-1	-	TRBJ2-7	-	TGCGCCAGCAGCCAAGAGGGCCGTAGCTCCTACGAGCAGTACTTC	CASSQEGRSSYEQYF